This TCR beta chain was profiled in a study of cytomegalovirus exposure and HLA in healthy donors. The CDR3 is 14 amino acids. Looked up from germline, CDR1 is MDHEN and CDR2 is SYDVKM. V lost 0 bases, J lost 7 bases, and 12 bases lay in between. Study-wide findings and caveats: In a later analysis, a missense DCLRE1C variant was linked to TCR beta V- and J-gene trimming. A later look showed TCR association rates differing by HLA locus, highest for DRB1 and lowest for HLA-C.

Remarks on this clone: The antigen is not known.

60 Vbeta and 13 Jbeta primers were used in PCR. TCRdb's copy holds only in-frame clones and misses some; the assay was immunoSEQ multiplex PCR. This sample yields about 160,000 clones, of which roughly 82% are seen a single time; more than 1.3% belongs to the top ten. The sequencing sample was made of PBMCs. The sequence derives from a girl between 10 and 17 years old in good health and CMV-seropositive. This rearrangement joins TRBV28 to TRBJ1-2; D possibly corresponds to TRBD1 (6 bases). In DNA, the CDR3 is TGTGCCAGCAGTTTATGTAGGGGGGGCTGTGGCTACACCTTC. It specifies CASSLCRGGCGYTF.